These T cell receptor beta chains were read from a single sample in a study of cytomegalovirus exposure and HLA in healthy donors. The assay was immunoSEQ multiplex PCR, and TCRdb's table has in-frame clones only and misses some. Of under 200,000 clones detected, around 80% appear once; the ten largest clones hold 0.69%. What was sequenced was PBMCs. Receptors originate from a woman in her 40s in good health and CMV-seronegative. Each CDR3 is given with its conserved first and last residue. D genes are given only for firm matches. The size of a clone is reported for some rows only, either as once, few or many, or as a class for expanded clones.

clone size: .
J gene: TRBJ1-5
D gene: .
V gene: TRBV4-1
CDR3 DNA: TGCGCCAGCAGCCGCCTTGTGGGAGGGGAGAGGCAGCCCCAGCATTTT
CDR3 protein: CASSRLVGGERQPQHF

clone size: .
J gene: TRBJ2-2
D gene: .
V gene: TRBV27
CDR3 DNA: TGTGCCAGCAGAATGAACAGCGGGGAGCTGTTTTTT
CDR3 protein: CASRMNSGELFF

clone size: .
J gene: TRBJ1-1
D gene: .
V gene: TRBV11-3
CDR3 DNA: TGTGCCAGCAGCTTAGCGGGCACTGAAGCTTTCTTT
CDR3 protein: CASSLAGTEAFF

clone size: .
J gene: TRBJ1-5
D gene: TRBD1
V gene: TRBV27
CDR3 DNA: TGTGCCAGCAGTTTAGTCGAGGGACAGGTGGGCCAGCCCCAGCATTTT
CDR3 protein: CASSLVEGQVGQPQHF

clone size: .
J gene: TRBJ1-1
D gene: .
V gene: TRBV29-1
CDR3 DNA: TGCAGCGTCAGATGGGGGGGGACAAACACTGAAGCTTTCTTT
CDR3 protein: CSVRWGGTNTEAFF

clone size: .
J gene: TRBJ1-1
D gene: .
V gene: TRBV7-8
CDR3 DNA: TGTGCCAGCAGCTCCCCCACCGGGGAAAGAACTGAAGCTTTCTTT
CDR3 protein: CASSSPTGERTEAFF

clone size: few
J gene: TRBJ1-3
D gene: .
V gene: TRBV10-1
CDR3 DNA: TGCGCCAGCAGTGAGCGGAGGAGCTCTGGAAACACCATATATTTT
CDR3 protein: CASSERRSSGNTIYF

clone size: .
J gene: TRBJ2-7
D gene: TRBD1
V gene: TRBV20-1
CDR3 DNA: TGCAGTGCTCCACAGGGGTCCGAGCAGTACTTC
CDR3 protein: CSAPQGSEQYF

clone size: .
J gene: TRBJ2-7
D gene: .
V gene: TRBV6-6
CDR3 DNA: TGTGCCAGCAGTCCCAGGGAAGAGAGGGAGCAGTACTTC
CDR3 protein: CASSPREEREQYF

clone size: .
J gene: TRBJ1-6
D gene: TRBD1
V gene: TRBV6-1
CDR3 DNA: TGTGCCAGCAGTCTACAGGGGTTTAATTCACCCCTCCACTTT
CDR3 protein: CASSLQGFNSPLHF

clone size: .
J gene: TRBJ2-3
D gene: TRBD2
V gene: TRBV19
CDR3 DNA: TGTGCCAGTAGTATACTAGCGGGCACAGATACGCAGTATTTT
CDR3 protein: CASSILAGTDTQYF

clone size: .
J gene: TRBJ1-4
D gene: .
V gene: TRBV19
CDR3 DNA: TGTGCCAGTAGTATAGATTGGGGCAAAGAAAAACTGTTTTTT
CDR3 protein: CASSIDWGKEKLFF

clone size: few
J gene: TRBJ2-1
D gene: TRBD2
V gene: TRBV5-1
CDR3 DNA: TGCGCCAGCAGCTCGGGACAGGGTGTAACTAGCGGGAGCAATGAGCAGTTCTTC
CDR3 protein: CASSSGQGVTSGSNEQFF

clone size: .
J gene: TRBJ2-7
D gene: .
V gene: TRBV10-3
CDR3 DNA: TGTGCCATCAGTGAGTGGAGGTCTGAGGAGCAGTACTTC
CDR3 protein: CAISEWRSEEQYF

clone size: .
J gene: TRBJ2-2
D gene: TRBD1
V gene: TRBV27
CDR3 DNA: TGTGCCAGCAGGATGACAGGGGGCAATACCGGGGAGCTGTTTTTT
CDR3 protein: CASRMTGGNTGELFF

clone size: .
J gene: TRBJ1-1
D gene: TRBD1
V gene: TRBV4-1
CDR3 DNA: TGCGCCAGCAGCCAACTATCGGGACAGGGTAGGAACACTGAAGCTTTCTTT
CDR3 protein: CASSQLSGQGRNTEAFF

clone size: .
J gene: TRBJ2-3
D gene: TRBD1
V gene: TRBV6-1
CDR3 DNA: TGTGCCAGCAGTAACAGGGGGGACACAGATACGCAGTATTTT
CDR3 protein: CASSNRGDTDTQYF

clone size: few
J gene: TRBJ1-2
D gene: .
V gene: TRBV5-1
CDR3 DNA: TGCGCCAGCAGCTCGTCGACAGGAATTAACTATGGCTACACCTTC
CDR3 protein: CASSSSTGINYGYTF

clone size: .
J gene: TRBJ2-1
D gene: TRBD2
V gene: TRBV5-4
CDR3 DNA: TGTGCCAGCAGCTGGATGGGGGGGAACTCCTACAATGAGCAGTTCTTC
CDR3 protein: CASSWMGGNSYNEQFF